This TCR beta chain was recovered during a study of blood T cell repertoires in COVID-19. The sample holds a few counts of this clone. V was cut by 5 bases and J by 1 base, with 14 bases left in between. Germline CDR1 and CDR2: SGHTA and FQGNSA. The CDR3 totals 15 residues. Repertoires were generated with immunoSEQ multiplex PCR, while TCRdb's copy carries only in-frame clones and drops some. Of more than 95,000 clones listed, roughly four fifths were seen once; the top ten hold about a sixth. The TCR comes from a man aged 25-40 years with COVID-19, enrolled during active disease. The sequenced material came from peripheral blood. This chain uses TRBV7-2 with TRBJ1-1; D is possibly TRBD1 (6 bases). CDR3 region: CASSPHVRGNTEAFF. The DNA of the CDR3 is TGTGCCAGCAGCCCCCACGTCAGGGGGAACACTGAAGCTTTCTTT.